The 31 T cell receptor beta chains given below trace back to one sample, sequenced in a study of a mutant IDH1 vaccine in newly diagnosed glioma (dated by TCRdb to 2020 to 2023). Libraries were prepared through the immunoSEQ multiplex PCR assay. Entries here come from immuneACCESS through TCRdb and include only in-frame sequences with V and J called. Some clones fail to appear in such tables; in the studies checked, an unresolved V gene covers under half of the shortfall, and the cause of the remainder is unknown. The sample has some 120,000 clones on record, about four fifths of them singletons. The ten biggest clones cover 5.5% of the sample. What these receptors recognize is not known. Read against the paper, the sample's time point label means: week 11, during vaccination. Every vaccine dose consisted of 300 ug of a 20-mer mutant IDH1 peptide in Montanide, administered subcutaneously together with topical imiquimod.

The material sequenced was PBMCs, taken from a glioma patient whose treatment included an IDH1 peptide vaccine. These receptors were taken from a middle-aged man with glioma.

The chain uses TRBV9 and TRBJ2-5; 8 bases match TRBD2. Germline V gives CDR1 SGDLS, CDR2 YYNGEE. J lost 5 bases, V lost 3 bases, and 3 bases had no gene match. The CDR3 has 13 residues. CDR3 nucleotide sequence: TGTGCCAGCAGCGATGGGACTAGGGAGACCCAGTACTTC. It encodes CASSDGTRETQYF.

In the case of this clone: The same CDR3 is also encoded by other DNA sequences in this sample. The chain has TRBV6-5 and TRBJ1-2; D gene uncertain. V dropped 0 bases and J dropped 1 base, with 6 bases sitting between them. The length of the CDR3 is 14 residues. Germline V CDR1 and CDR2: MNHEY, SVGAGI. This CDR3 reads CASSYSRVNYGYTF. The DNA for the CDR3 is TGTGCCAGCAGTTACTCCAGAGTTAACTATGGCTACACCTTC.

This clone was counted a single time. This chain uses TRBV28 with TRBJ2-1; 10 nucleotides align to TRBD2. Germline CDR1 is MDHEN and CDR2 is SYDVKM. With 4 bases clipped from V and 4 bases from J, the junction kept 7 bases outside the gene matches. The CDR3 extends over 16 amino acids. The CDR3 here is CASSSRSGRGYNEQFF. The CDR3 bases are TGTGCCAGCAGTTCCCGAAGCGGGAGGGGATACAATGAGCAGTTCTTC.

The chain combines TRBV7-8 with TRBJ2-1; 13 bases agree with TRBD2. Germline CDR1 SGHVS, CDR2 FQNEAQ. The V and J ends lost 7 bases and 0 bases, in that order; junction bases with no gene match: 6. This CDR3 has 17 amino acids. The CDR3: CASIGTSGISSYNEQFF. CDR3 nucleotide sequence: TGTGCCAGCATAGGGACTAGCGGGATTAGCTCCTACAATGAGCAGTTCTTC.

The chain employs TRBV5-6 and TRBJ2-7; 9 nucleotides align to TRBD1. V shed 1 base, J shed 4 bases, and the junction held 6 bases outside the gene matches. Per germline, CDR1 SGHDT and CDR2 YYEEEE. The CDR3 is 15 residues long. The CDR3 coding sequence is TGTGCCAGCAGCTTGAGGGACAGGGTTATTTACGAGCAGTACTTC. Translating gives CASSLRDRVIYEQYF.

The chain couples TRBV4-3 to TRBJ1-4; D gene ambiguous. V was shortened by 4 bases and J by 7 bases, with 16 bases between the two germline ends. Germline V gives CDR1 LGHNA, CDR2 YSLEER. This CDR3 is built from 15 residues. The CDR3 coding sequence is TGCGCCAGCAGCCGTGACGGTATCTGGGGTGAAAAACTGTTTTTT. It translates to CASSRDGIWGEKLFF.

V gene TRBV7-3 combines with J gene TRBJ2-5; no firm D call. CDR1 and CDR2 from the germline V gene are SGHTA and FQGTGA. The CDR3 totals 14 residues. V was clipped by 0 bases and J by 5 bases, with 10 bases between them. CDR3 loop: CASSLTGSGETQYF. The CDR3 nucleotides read TGTGCCAGCAGCTTAACCGGGTCTGGGGAGACCCAGTACTTC.

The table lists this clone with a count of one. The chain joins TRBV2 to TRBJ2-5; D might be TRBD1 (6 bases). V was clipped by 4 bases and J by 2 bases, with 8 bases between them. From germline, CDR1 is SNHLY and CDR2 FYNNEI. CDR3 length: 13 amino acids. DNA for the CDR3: TGTGCCAGCAGTGGCGGACAGCAAGAGACCCAGTACTTC. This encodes CASSGGQQETQYF.

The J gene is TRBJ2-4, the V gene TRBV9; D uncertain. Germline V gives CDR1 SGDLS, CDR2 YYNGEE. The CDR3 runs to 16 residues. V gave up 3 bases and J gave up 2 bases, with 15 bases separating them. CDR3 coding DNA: TGTGCCAGCAGCGCCGAACTTAGTGATTCCAAAAACATTCAGTACTTC. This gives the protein CASSAELSDSKNIQYF.

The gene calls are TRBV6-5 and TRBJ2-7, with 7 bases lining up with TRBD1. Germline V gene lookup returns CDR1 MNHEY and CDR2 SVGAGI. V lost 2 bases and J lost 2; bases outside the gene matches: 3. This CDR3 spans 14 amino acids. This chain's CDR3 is CASSYGTDTYEQYF. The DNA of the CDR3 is TGTGCCAGCAGTTACGGGACAGACACCTACGAGCAGTACTTC.

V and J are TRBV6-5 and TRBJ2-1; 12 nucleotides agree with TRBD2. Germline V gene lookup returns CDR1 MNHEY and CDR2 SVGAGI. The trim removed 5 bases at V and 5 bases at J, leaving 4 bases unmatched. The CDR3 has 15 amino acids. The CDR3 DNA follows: TGTGCCAGCAGTCCGGGACTAGCGGGCCACAATGAGCAGTTCTTC. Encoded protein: CASSPGLAGHNEQFF.

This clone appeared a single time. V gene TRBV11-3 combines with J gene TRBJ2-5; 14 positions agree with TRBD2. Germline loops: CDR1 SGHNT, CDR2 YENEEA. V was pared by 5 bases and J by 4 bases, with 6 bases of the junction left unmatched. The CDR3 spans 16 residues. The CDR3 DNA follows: TGTGCCAGCAGCGGGGGACTAGCGGGAGTCGGAGAGACCCAGTACTTC. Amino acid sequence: CASSGGLAGVGETQYF. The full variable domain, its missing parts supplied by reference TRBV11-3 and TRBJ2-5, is EAGVVQSPRYKIIEKKQPVAFWCNPISGHNTLYWYLQNLGQGPELLIRYENEEAVDDSQLPKDRFSAERLKGVDSTLKIQPAELGDSAVYLCASSGGLAGVGETQYFGPGTRLLVL.

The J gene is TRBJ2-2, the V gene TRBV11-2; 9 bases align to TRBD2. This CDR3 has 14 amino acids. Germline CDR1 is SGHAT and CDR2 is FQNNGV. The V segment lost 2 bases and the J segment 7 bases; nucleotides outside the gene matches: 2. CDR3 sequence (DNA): TGTGCCAGCAGCTTACTAGCGGGAAGCGGGGAGCTGTTTTTT. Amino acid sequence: CASSLLAGSGELFF.

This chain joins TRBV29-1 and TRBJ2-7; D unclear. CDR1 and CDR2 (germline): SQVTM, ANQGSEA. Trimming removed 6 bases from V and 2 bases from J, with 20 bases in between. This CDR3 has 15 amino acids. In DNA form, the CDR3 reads TGCAGCGTCCGGGTCGGTTTGGATTCCGCCTACGAGCAGTACTTC. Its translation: CSVRVGLDSAYEQYF.

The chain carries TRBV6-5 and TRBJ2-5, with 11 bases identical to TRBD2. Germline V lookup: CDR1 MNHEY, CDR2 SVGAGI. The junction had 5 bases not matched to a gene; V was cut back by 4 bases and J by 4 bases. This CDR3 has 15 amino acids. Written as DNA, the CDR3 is TGTGCCAGCAGTTTAGCGGGGGGGCGTGGAGAGACCCAGTACTTC. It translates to CASSLAGGRGETQYF.

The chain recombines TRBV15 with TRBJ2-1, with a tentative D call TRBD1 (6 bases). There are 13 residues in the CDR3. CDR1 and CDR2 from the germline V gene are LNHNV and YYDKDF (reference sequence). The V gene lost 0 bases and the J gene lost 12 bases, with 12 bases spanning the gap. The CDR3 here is CATSRDSARGQFF. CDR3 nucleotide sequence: TGTGCCACCAGCAGAGATAGCGCCAGGGGGCAGTTCTTC. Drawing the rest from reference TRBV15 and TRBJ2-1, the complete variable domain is DAMVIQNPRYQVTQFGKPVTLSCSQTLNHNVMYWYQQKSSQAPKLLFHYYDKDFNNEADTPDNFQSRRPNTSFCFLDIRSPGLGDTAMYLCATSRDSARGQFFGPGTRLTVL.

This CDR3 is CASSLGGSRTDTQYF. The CDR3 DNA reads TGTGCCAGCAGCTTAGGAGGTTCTAGGACAGATACGCAGTATTTT. The chain employs TRBV7-2 and TRBJ2-3; D is uncertain. Trimming took 1 base from V and 3 from J, leaving 11 bases between them. The germline V gene has CDR1 SGHTA and CDR2 FQGNSA. This CDR3 region has 15 residues.

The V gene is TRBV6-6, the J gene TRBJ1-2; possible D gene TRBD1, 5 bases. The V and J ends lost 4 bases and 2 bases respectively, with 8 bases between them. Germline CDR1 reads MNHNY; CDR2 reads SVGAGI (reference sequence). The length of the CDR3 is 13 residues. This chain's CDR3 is CASSSGGNYGYTF. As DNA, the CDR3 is TGTGCCAGCAGTTCGGGGGGGAACTATGGCTACACCTTC.

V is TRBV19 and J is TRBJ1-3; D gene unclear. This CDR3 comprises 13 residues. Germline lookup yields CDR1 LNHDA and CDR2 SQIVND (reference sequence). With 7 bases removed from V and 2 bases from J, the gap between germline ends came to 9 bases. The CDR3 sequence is CASKAYAGNTIYF. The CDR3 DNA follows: TGTGCCAGTAAGGCGTACGCTGGAAACACCATATATTTT.

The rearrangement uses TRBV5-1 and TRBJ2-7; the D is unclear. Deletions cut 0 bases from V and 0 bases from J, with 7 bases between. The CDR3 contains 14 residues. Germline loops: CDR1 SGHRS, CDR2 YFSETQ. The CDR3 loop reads CASSLGPDSYEQYF. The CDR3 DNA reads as TGCGCCAGCAGCTTGGGCCCAGACTCCTACGAGCAGTACTTC.

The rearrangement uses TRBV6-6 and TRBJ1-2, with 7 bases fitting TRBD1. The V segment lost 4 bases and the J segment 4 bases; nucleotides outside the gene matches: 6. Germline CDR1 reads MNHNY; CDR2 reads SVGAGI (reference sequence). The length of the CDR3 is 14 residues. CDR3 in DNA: TGTGCCAGCAGTTCGCCGGGACAGATCTATGGCTACACCTTC. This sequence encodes CASSSPGQIYGYTF.

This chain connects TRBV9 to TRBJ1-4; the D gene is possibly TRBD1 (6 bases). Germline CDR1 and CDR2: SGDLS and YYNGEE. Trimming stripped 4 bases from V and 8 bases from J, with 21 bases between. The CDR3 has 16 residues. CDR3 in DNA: TGTGCCAGCAGCCCGGGGGCAGGAAGGGGTGGGGAAAAACTGTTTTTT. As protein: CASSPGAGRGGEKLFF.

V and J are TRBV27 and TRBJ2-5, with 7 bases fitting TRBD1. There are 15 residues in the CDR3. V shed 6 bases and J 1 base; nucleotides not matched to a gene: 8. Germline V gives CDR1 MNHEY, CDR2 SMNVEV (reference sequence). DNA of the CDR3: TGTGCCAGCAGGAGGTCGACAGGGACCCAAGAGACCCAGTACTTC. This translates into CASRRSTGTQETQYF.

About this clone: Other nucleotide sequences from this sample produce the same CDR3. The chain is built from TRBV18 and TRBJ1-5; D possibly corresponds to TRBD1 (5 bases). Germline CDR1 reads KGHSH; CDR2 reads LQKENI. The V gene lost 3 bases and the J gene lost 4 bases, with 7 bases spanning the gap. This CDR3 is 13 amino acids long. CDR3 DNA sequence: TGTGCCAGCTCACCCCAGGGAAATCAGCCCCAGCATTTT. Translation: CASSPQGNQPQHF.

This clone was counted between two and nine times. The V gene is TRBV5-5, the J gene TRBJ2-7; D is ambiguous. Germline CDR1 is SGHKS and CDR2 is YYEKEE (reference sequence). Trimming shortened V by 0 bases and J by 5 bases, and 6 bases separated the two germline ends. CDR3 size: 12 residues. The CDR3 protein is CASSLALDEQYF. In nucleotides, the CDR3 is TGTGCCAGCAGCTTGGCCCTGGACGAGCAGTACTTC. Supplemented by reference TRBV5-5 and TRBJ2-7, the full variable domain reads DAGVTQSPTHLIKTRGQQVTLRCSPISGHKSVSWYQQVLGQGPQFIFQYYEKEERGRGNFPDRFSARQFPNYSSELNVNALLLGDSALYLCASSLALDEQYFGPGTRLTVT.

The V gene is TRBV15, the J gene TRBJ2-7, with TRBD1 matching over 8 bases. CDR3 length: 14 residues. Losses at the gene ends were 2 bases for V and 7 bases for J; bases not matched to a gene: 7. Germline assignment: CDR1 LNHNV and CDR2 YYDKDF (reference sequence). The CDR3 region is CATSRPVTGGEQYF. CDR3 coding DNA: TGTGCCACCAGCAGACCAGTTACAGGGGGGGAGCAGTACTTC.

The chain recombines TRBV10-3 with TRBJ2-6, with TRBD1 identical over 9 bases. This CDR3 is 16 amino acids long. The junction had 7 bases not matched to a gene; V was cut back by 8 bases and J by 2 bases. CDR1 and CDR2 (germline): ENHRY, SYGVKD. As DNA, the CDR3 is TGTGCCATCGGAGGACAGGGGACGGCTGGGGCCAACGTCCTGACTTTC. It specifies CAIGGQGTAGANVLTF.

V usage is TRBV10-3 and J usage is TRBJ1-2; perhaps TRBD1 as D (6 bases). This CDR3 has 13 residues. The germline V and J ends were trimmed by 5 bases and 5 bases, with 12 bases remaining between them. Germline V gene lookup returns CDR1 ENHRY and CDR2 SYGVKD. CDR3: CAISPRGAYGYTF. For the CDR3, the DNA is TGTGCCATCAGTCCCCGGGGGGCGTATGGCTACACCTTC.

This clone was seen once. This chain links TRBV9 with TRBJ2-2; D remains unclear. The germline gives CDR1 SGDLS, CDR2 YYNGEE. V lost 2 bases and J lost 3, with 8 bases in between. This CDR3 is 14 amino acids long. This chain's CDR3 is CASSVDIYTGELFF. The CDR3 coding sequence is TGTGCCAGCAGCGTCGACATTTACACCGGGGAGCTGTTTTTT.

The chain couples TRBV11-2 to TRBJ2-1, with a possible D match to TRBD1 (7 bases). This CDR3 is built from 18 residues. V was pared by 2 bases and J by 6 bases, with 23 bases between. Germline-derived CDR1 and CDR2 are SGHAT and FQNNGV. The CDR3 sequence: CASSLPTSRGGQGNEQFF. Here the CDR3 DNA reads TGTGCCAGCAGCTTACCCACTAGCAGAGGGGGCCAAGGCAATGAGCAGTTCTTC.

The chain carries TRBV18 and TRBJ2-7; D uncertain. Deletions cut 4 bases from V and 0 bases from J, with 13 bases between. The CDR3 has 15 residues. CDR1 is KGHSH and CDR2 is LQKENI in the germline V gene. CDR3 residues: CASSRYPEGSYEQYF. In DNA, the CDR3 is TGTGCCAGCTCACGCTACCCGGAAGGCTCCTACGAGCAGTACTTC.